This T cell receptor beta chain was identified in a study of blood T cell repertoires in COVID-19. The data were produced by immunoSEQ multiplex PCR, yet TCRdb's version contains in-frame clones alone and is incomplete. The table lists over 300,000 clones, more than 70% of them singletons. V lost 1 base and J lost 3, with 9 bases in between. The CDR3 is made up of 14 amino acids. Germline loops: CDR1 MNHEY, CDR2 SVGAGI. Sequencing was done on a sample of peripheral blood. The rearrangement joins TRBV6-5 to TRBJ1-1; the D gene is possibly TRBD1 (5 bases). This receptor was identified in a man aged 40-49 years with acute or convalescent COVID-19. CDR3 loop: CASSYYGRDTEAFF. As DNA, the CDR3 is TGTGCCAGCAGTTACTATGGCAGGGACACTGAAGCTTTCTTT.